This entry is about one T cell receptor beta chain. Antigen: not known. The assay was immunoSEQ multiplex PCR, and TCRdb's table has in-frame clones only and misses some. Of roughly 25,000 clones in the sample, nearly 70% are singletons; the top ten hold approximately 15%. The data derive from a study of tumor-infiltrating lymphocytes in localized non-small cell lung cancer. For the study at large: Several tumor histologies, both smoking statuses, and some post-neoadjuvant chemotherapy samples were included. Each patient gave resected tumor and non-adjacent uninvolved lung tissue. Study outcomes and limitations: Tumors had more T cell infiltration than uninvolved lung, per TCRbeta sequencing and CD3 counts. Tumor T-cell fraction from TCR sequencing was not associated with recurrence-free survival (p = 0.61).

Germline CDR1 reads SEHNR; CDR2 reads FQNEAQ (reference sequence). The CDR3 sequence is 14 residues long. V was pared by 3 bases and J by 7 bases, with 12 bases between. The rearrangement joins TRBV7-9 to TRBJ1-4; a weak D match, TRBD1 (5 bases). The clonotype originates from a human donor with non-small cell lung cancer. The sequencing input was lung tumor tissue. CDR3 sequence (DNA): TGTGCCAGCAGCTTCCAGGGAGGGGCTGAAAAACTGTTTTTT. Protein sequence: CASSFQGGAEKLFF. Full variable domain (remainder filled in from reference TRBV7-9 and TRBJ1-4): DTGVSQNPRHKITKRGQNVTFRCDPISEHNRLYWYRQTLGQGPEFLTYFQNEAQLEKSRLLSDRFSAERPKGSFSTLEIQRTEQGDSAMYLCASSFQGGAEKLFFGSGTQLSVL.